This paragraph covers one TCR beta chain sequence. The data belong to a study of T cell changes during pregnancy in multiple sclerosis. The CDR3 is 14 residues long. Germline values: CDR1 SGHTA, CDR2 FQGNSA. The V segment lost 3 bases and the J segment 5 bases; nucleotides outside the gene matches: 5. The assay was immunoSEQ multiplex PCR, and TCRdb's table has in-frame clones only and misses some. Of approximately 84,000 clones in the sample, about 93% were seen once. The specimen comprised peripheral blood, sampled in the second trimester of pregnancy. The TCR was taken from a female donor in good health, enrolled as a control in a pregnancy study. The chain has TRBV7-2 and TRBJ2-7, with 9 bases identical to TRBD2. This chain's CDR3 is CASSFSGSRNEQYF. In nucleotides, the CDR3 is TGTGCCAGCAGCTTTAGCGGGAGTAGGAACGAGCAGTACTTC.